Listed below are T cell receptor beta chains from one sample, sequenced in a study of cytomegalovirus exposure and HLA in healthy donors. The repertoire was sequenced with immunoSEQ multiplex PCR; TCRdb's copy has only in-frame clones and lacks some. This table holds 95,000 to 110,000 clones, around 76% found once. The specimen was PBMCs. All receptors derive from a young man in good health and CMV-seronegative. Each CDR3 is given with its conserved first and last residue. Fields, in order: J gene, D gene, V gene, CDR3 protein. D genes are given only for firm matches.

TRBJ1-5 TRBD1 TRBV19 CASSLDRANWPQHF
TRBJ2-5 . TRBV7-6 CASSPRRAETQYF
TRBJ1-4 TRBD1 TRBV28 CASRTTGIEGLSEKLFF
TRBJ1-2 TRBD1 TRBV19 CASSPPTGNGYTF
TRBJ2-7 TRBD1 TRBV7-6 CASSLEPDRGHSSSSYEQYF
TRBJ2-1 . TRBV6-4 CASSDYATAYLVFLKSEQFF
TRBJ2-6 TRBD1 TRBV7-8 CASSFRDRGGGANVLTF
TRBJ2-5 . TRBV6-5 CASSRLAVETQYF
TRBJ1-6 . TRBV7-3 CASSLKSSYNSPLHF
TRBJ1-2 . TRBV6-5 CASRPLELMGGYTF
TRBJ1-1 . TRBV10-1 CASSESRANTEAFF
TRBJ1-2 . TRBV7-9 CASSEAEGYTF
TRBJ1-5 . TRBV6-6 CASRTGNSNQPQHF
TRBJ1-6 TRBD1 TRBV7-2 CASSGQGHNSPLHF
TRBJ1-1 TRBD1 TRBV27 CASSFQGDTEAFF
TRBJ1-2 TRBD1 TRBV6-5 CASRSRDRAPGYPF
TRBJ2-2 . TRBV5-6 CASSLRGTQGTGELFF
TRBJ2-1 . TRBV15 CATSRGTMSHNEQFF
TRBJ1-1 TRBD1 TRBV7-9 CASSSYRGQTEAFF
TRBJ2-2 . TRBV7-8 CASVQRAGELFF
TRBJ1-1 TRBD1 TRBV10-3 CAISESWAGGNTEAFF
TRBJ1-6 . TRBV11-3 CASSPNPNSPLHF
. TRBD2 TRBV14 CASSHASGGFYEQYF
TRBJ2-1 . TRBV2 CASKASPVGEQFF
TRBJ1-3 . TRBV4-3 CASSQAAGTIYF
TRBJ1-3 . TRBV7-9 CSTRATAISGNTIYF
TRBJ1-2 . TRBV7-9 CASSLAGHPYGYTF
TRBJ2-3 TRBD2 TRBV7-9 CASSPNSGVTDTQYF
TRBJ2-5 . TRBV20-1 CSAARETQYF
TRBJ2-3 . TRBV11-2 CASSLLDGAGTDTQYF
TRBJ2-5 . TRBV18 CASSPYQETQYF
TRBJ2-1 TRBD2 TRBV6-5 CASSYGEGNNEQFF
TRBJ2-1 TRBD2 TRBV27 CASSLSRGVAGGRNEQFF
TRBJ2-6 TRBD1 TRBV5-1 CASSSPATDRGYGANVLTF
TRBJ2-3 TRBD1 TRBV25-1 CASRRTGTDTQYF
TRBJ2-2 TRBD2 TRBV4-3 CASSPSRLAGTANTGELFF
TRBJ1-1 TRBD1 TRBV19 CASSPRTGGNTEAFF
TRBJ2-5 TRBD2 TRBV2 CASSEQPSGGKETQYF
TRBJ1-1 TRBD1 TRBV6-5 CASSLDRESAEAFF
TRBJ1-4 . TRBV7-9 CASSLATATNEKLFF
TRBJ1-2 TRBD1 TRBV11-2 CASSIQQGPHGYTF
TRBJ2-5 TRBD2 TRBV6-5 CASKTSGGTQETQYF
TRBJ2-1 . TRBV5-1 CASSFGASGGRNEQFF
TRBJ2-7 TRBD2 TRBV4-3 CASSQVAASGGHSYEQYF